Below are 18 T cell receptor beta chains sequenced from a single sample in a study of T-cell reconstitution after alpha-beta-depleted transplantation in children. Points from the study as a whole: Diversity and T-cell counts at one year after transplant derived mostly from new T cells.

Unique molecular identifiers were incorporated during preparation of the TCRbeta library. TCRdb re-called the PCR reads through MiXCR, storing one row per CDR3 protein. The sample contains about 300,000 distinct CDR3 sequences, roughly 8.2% of which appear only once. The antigens of these receptors remain unknown. Source: peripheral blood, taken 360 days after TCRalphabeta/CD19-depleted stem cell transplant. These receptors came from a female patient aged 2 to 10 who had a stem cell transplant for Fanconi anemia, so the T cells may come from the graft donor.

This clonotype was observed many times. The V call is TRBV13, the J call TRBJ2-2; D remains ambiguous. The CDR3 runs to 12 residues. Germline CDR1 PRHDT, CDR2 FYEKMQ (reference sequence). V was clipped by 3 bases and J by 5 bases, with 4 bases between them. The CDR3 protein is CASSFETGELFF. CDR3 nucleotide sequence: TGTGCCAGCAGCTTTGAAACCGGGGAGCTGTTTTTT.

This sequence joins TRBV9 and TRBJ1-5; 7 nucleotides align to TRBD1. Germline V gives CDR1 SGDLS, CDR2 YYNGEE. After removal of 4 bases from V and 1 base from J, the junction contained 2 bases not matched to a gene. The CDR3 totals 14 residues. The CDR3 protein is CASSQGQSNQPQHF. The CDR3 DNA follows: TGTGCCAGCAGCCAGGGACAGAGCAATCAGCCCCAGCATTTT.

Remarks on this clonotype: The conserved phenylalanine or tryptophan normally closing the CDR3 is absent here, so this likely arose from a read error. V usage is TRBV11-1 and J usage is TRBJ1-1; D is ambiguous. Germline V gene data show CDR1 as SGHAT and CDR2 as FQDESV (reference sequence). The CDR3 loop spans 13 amino acids. Trimming took off 1 base at V and 7 bases at J, with 10 bases between the two ends. The DNA of the CDR3 is TGTGCCAGCAGCTTAGACGCATGGGGTGAAGCTTTCTAT. Translating gives CASSLDAWGEAFY.

The chain carries TRBV5-6 and TRBJ2-2; 8 nucleotides agree with TRBD2. With 1 base clipped from V and 4 bases from J, the junction kept 9 bases outside the gene matches. The CDR3 has 17 residues. Germline lookup yields CDR1 SGHDT and CDR2 YYEEEE. CDR3 nucleotides: TGTGCCAGCAGCTTGAATCAACTAGCGGTTTCCACCGGGGAGCTGTTTTTT. Translating gives CASSLNQLAVSTGELFF.

This clonotype was seen ten or more times. This chain joins TRBV5-1 and TRBJ1-6; D might be TRBD1 (5 bases). CDR1 SGHRS and CDR2 YFSETQ come from the germline V gene. The CDR3 has 13 residues. Trimming pared 0 bases from V and 7 bases from J, leaving 5 bases between. CDR3: CASSLGDNSPLHF. In DNA, the CDR3 is TGCGCCAGCAGCTTGGGGGACAATTCACCCCTCCACTTT.

There are many counts of this clonotype. The chain recombines TRBV6-4 with TRBJ1-6; 7 positions match TRBD1. The trim removed 4 bases at V and 6 bases at J, leaving 6 bases unmatched. This CDR3 is built from 15 residues. Germline V CDR1 and CDR2: MRHNA, SNTAGT. CDR3 amino acids: CASSATGFPNSPLHF. The CDR3 DNA reads as TGTGCCAGCAGTGCGACAGGGTTTCCTAATTCACCCCTCCACTTT.

The chain carries TRBV6-5 and TRBJ2-5; a weak D match, TRBD2 (5 bases). Germline V gene sequence: CDR1 MNHEY, CDR2 SVGAGI. V lost 2 bases, J lost 4 bases, and 11 bases lay in between. The CDR3 loop spans 14 amino acids. The CDR3: CASSYTRRRETQYF. DNA for the CDR3: TGTGCCAGCAGTTACACTAGGAGGAGAGAGACCCAGTACTTC.

This clonotype has ten or more counts. The gene calls are TRBV7-2 and TRBJ2-1; TRBD2 is a possible D gene (6 bases). The CDR3 has 15 amino acids. Trimming removed 0 bases from V and 3 bases from J, with 9 bases in between. Per the germline V gene, CDR1 is SGHTA and CDR2 is FQGNSA. The CDR3 DNA sequence: TGTGCCAGCAGCTTAGCGGGGGGATTCTACAATGAGCAGTTCTTC. As protein: CASSLAGGFYNEQFF.

The table lists this clonotype with many counts. The chain has TRBV5-1 and TRBJ2-3; D not resolved. In germline, CDR1 is SGHRS, CDR2 YFSETQ. Trimming removed 4 bases from V and 5 bases from J, with 14 bases in between. The CDR3 has 14 residues. CDR3 DNA sequence: TGCGCCAGCAGCCCCTACTTAAGGGAAGATACGCAGTATTTT. Its translation is CASSPYLREDTQYF.

There are a few counts of this clonotype. This chain links TRBV7-9 with TRBJ1-2; 9 nucleotides align to TRBD1. Trimming took 7 bases from V and 8 from J; bases not matched to a gene: 5. CDR1 and CDR2 (germline): SEHNR, FQNEAQ (reference sequence). This CDR3 has 12 amino acids. CDR3 protein: CASTRTGDGYTF. The CDR3 coding sequence is TGTGCCAGCACCCGGACAGGGGACGGCTACACCTTC.

This clonotype has a count of ten or more. This chain joins TRBV29-1 and TRBJ1-1; the D is unclear. Looked up from germline, CDR1 is SQVTM and CDR2 is ANQGSEA. Trimming took 7 bases from V and 5 from J, leaving 14 bases between them. The CDR3 has 12 residues. The CDR3 here is CSGAGGGTEAFF. The DNA for the CDR3 is TGCAGCGGGGCAGGCGGAGGGACTGAAGCTTTCTTT. The full variable domain, in which reference TRBV29-1 and TRBJ1-1 provide the parts outside the CDR3, is SAVISQKPSRDICQRGTSLTIQCQVDSQVTMMFWYRQQPGQSLTLIATANQGSEATYESGFVIDKFPISRPNLTFSTLTVSNMSPEDSSIYLCSGAGGGTEAFFGQGTRLTVV.

This clonotype was counted many times. The J gene is TRBJ1-1, the V gene TRBV5-1, with a possible D match to TRBD1 (6 bases). In germline, CDR1 is SGHRS, CDR2 YFSETQ. V was cut by 1 base and J by 2 bases, with 9 bases left in between. The CDR3 covers 14 residues. CDR3 region: CASSLLQGNTEAFF. In nucleotides, the CDR3 is TGCGCCAGCAGCTTGCTACAGGGAAACACTGAAGCTTTCTTT.

This clonotype was seen many times. The chain joins TRBV5-1 to TRBJ2-2; 8 bases align to TRBD2. The germline gives CDR1 SGHRS, CDR2 YFSETQ. The V and J ends lost 5 bases and 7 bases, in that order; junction bases with no gene match: 4. The CDR3 loop spans 13 amino acids. The CDR3, as DNA: TGCGCCAGCAGAGGACTAGCTTTCGGGGAGCTGTTTTTT. This codes for CASRGLAFGELFF.

This clonotype was detected many times. The chain joins TRBV10-1 to TRBJ2-2, with D unresolved. Per germline, CDR1 WNHNN and CDR2 SYGVQD (reference sequence). Trimming pared 6 bases from V and 3 bases from J, leaving 8 bases between. The CDR3 contains 13 residues. The CDR3 nucleotides read TGCGCCAGCAGCACCCTTCACACCGGGGAGCTGTTTTTT. Translating gives CASSTLHTGELFF.

With respect to this clonotype: Sequence at one end of the junction differs from germline and may be a read error. This sequence joins TRBV6-2 or TRBV6-3 and TRBJ2-2; weak D call: TRBD2 (6 bases). Germline V CDR1 and CDR2: MNHEY, SVGEGT. The CDR3 is made up of 12 amino acids. CDR3 in DNA: TGTGGCAGCACGGGAGTTACCGGGGAGCTGTTTTTT. Translated, it gives CGSTGVTGELFF.

This clonotype was recorded a few times. CDR3 amino acids: CATSDLKDRAQETQYF. DNA of the CDR3: TGTGCCACCAGTGATTTGAAGGACAGGGCACAAGAGACCCAGTACTTC. This chain links TRBV24-1 with TRBJ2-5; 8 nucleotides line up with TRBD1. CDR3 size: 16 residues. CDR1 is KGHDR and CDR2 is SFDVKD in the germline V gene. The trim removed 0 bases at V and 2 bases at J, leaving 4 bases unmatched.

The gene calls are TRBV7-9 and TRBJ2-7; D is uncertain. From germline, CDR1 is SEHNR and CDR2 FQNEAQ (reference sequence). CDR3 length: 12 amino acids. The ends were cut back, 4 bases at V and 3 bases at J, with 7 bases in the middle. The CDR3 loop reads CASSYTSYEQYF. In DNA, the CDR3 is TGTGCCAGCAGCTACACAAGCTACGAGCAGTACTTC.

This clonotype came up many times. The rearrangement uses TRBV3-1 and TRBJ2-5, with 7 bases aligning to TRBD2. With V trimmed by 1 base and J by 6 bases, 14 bases remained unmatched. CDR3 length: 17 amino acids. Germline V gene data show CDR1 as LGHDT and CDR2 as YNNKEL (reference sequence). CDR3 DNA: TGTGCCAGCAGCCAAGGGACTAGATGGGCGGGCAAAAAGACCCAGTACTTC. This gives the protein CASSQGTRWAGKKTQYF.